The clone carrying this TCR beta chain has just a few counts. Its antigen remains unidentified. From PBMCs, CD4+ and CD8+ T cells were sorted. The data originate from a study of CD8+ T cells in alopecia areata. Findings and limits, study-wide: Besides other cells, scalp samples also yield sequences of resident alphabeta T cells from normal skin.

Sequencing relied on a cDNA template that was reverse transcribed from extracted RNA. Repertoires were generated with immunoSEQ multiplex PCR, while TCRdb's copy carries only in-frame clones and drops some. The table lists about 110,000 clones, around 55% of them singletons. The CDR3 sequence is 14 residues long. Germline V gene lookup returns CDR1 MRHNA and CDR2 SNTAGT. The V segment lost 4 bases and the J segment 7 bases; nucleotides outside the gene matches: 8. Sequenced: CD8+ T cells sorted from blood. This receptor was obtained from a human donor in good health. The V call is TRBV6-4, the J call TRBJ1-1; TRBD1 agrees at 8 bases. The CDR3 nucleotides read TGTGCCAGCAGTGTATCCAGGGGGCGGCGTGAAGCTTTCTTT. Amino acids: CASSVSRGRREAFF.